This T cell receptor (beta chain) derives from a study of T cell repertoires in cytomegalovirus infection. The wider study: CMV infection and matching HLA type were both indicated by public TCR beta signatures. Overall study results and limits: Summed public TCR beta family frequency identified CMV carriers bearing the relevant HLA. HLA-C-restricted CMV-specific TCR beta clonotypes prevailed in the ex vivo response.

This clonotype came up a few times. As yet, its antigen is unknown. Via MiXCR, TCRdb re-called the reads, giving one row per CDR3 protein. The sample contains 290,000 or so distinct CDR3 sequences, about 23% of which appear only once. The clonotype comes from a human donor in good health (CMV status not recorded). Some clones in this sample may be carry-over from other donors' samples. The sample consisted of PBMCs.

In DNA, the CDR3 is TGTGCCAGCACCGGGGTCAAGGGGCCCGGACAGGGTTCTTCACCCCTCCACTTT. It codes for CASTGVKGPGQGSSPLHF. The genes are TRBV28 and TRBJ1-6; 8 bases align to TRBD1. With V trimmed by 7 bases and J by 9 bases, 20 bases remained unmatched. The length of the CDR3 is 18 residues. From germline, CDR1 is MDHEN and CDR2 SYDVKM.